The 18 T cell receptor beta chains below were found in one sample sequenced in a study of blood T cells in healthy people across ages. Primed by a sample-barcoded 5' primer and a J-beta primer mix, a second PCR proceeded for roughly 7 to 11 cycles. MiXCR was run by TCRdb on the 5' RACE reads, yielding one entry per CDR3 protein. In the table there are fewer than 900,000 distinct CDR3 sequences, more than 40% of which are singletons. Material for sequencing was blood. The source of these receptors is a woman aged 55-70 years in good health.

Of note for this clonotype: This is likely a read error, given that the CDR3 carries no conserved phenylalanine or tryptophan at its end. This rearrangement joins TRBV28 to TRBJ1-2; the match to TRBD1 covers 7 bases. V trimming: 6 bases; J trimming: 8 bases; junction bases outside the gene matches: 9. Germline V lookup: CDR1 MDHEN, CDR2 SYDVKM. The CDR3 extends over 13 amino acids. The CDR3 DNA reads as TGTGCCAGCAGCCTGCAGGGGGGATACGGCTACACCCTC. This encodes CASSLQGGYGYTL.

V usage is TRBV21-1 and J usage is TRBJ2-7; the D segment call TRBD2 is taken from the table without a DNA check. TRBV21-1 is a pseudogene segment. The CDR3 totals 14 residues. CDR3 in amino acids: CASNRLAGSRKQYF. The CDR3 DNA is TGTGCCAGCAATAGGCTAGCAGGAAGCCGCAAGCAGTACTTC.

This chain links TRBV20-1 with TRBJ2-3; 7 bases fit TRBD2. V was clipped by 5 bases and J by 5 bases; unmatched bases: 7. CDR3 length equals 13 residues. Germline lookup yields CDR1 DFQATT and CDR2 SNEGSKA (reference sequence). CDR3 sequence (DNA): TGCAGTGCTGCGGCTAGCGGCCAAGATACGCAGTATTTT. Protein sequence: CSAAASGQDTQYF.

The chain combines TRBV12-3 or TRBV12-4 with TRBJ1-2, with D unclear. Trimming pared 5 bases from V and 0 bases from J, leaving 13 bases between. The CDR3 is 15 amino acids. CDR3 sequence (DNA): TGTGCCAGCAGTCCCCCGACGGAAACTAACTATGGCTACACCTTC. It specifies CASSPPTETNYGYTF.

This chain connects TRBV28 to TRBJ2-7; 10 bases align to TRBD1. With V trimmed by 5 bases and J by 3 bases, 10 bases remained unmatched. Germline V lookup: CDR1 MDHEN, CDR2 SYDVKM. This CDR3 spans 16 amino acids. This CDR3 reads CASSTPDRGPLYEQYF. CDR3 nucleotides: TGTGCCAGCAGTACCCCCGACAGGGGGCCCCTCTACGAGCAGTACTTC.

The chain uses TRBV5-1 and TRBJ2-6, with 8 bases that match TRBD1. Germline CDR1 and CDR2: SGHRS and YFSETQ. V was pared by 3 bases and J by 2 bases, with 7 bases of the junction left unmatched. The CDR3 loop spans 17 amino acids. CDR3 bases: TGCGCCAGCAGCTGGACAGGGCAGGGGACTGGGGCCAACGTCCTGACTTTC. Residues: CASSWTGQGTGANVLTF.

This clonotype has a handful of counts. The V gene is TRBV28, the J gene TRBJ2-7; D tentatively fits TRBD1 or TRBD2 (6 bases each). The germline V gene has CDR1 MDHEN and CDR2 SYDVKM. The CDR3 is 12 residues long. The V end was cut by 7 bases, the J end by 3 bases, with 10 bases between. This chain's CDR3 is CASKGGGYEQYF. The CDR3 DNA reads as TGTGCCAGCAAAGGGGGAGGCTACGAGCAGTACTTC. Variable domain in full (rest from reference TRBV28 and TRBJ2-7): DVKVTQSSRYLVKRTGEKVFLECVQDMDHENMFWYRQDPGLGLRLIYFSYDVKMKEKGDIPEGYSVSREKKERFSLILESASTNQTSMYLCASKGGGYEQYFGPGTRLTVT.

A remark on this clonotype: A read error may account for a junction end that differs from germline. The genes are TRBV20-1 and TRBJ1-5; a possible D gene is TRBD1 (5 bases). Per germline, CDR1 DFQATT and CDR2 SNEGSKA (reference sequence). The CDR3 length is 14 residues. This chain's CDR3 is CSARVAWGSQPQHF. CDR3 DNA sequence: TGCAGTGCCAGAGTGGCCTGGGGGAGTCAGCCCCAGCATTTT.

The chain couples TRBV20-1 to TRBJ2-3, with 9 positions matching TRBD2. This CDR3 contains 17 residues. CDR1 is DFQATT, CDR2 SNEGSKA, per germline (reference sequence). The V gene end was trimmed by 1 base and the J gene end by 0 bases; junction bases not matched to a gene: 8. The CDR3 nucleotides are TGCAGTGCTAGAGCGGCGGGGGGGCACTCTAGCACAGATACGCAGTATTTT. This translates into CSARAAGGHSSTDTQYF.

The CDR3 DNA sequence: TGCAGTGCTCCGGAAGGGACAGTAAACACTGAAGCTTTCTTT. Its translation is CSAPEGTVNTEAFF. The chain is built from TRBV20-1 and TRBJ1-1, with 7 bases matching TRBD1. This CDR3 spans 14 amino acids. Germline-derived CDR1 and CDR2 are DFQATT and SNEGSKA (reference sequence). J gave up 2 bases and V 5 bases, and 8 bases lay outside the gene matches.

The gene calls are TRBV5-1 and TRBJ2-3; D is perhaps TRBD1 or TRBD2 (5 bases each). The CDR3 is 16 amino acids. Trimming stripped 0 bases from V and 0 bases from J, with 11 bases between. Germline assignment: CDR1 SGHRS and CDR2 YFSETQ. The CDR3 loop reads CASSLVPGASTDTQYF. The CDR3 coding sequence is TGCGCCAGCAGCTTGGTCCCCGGGGCTAGCACAGATACGCAGTATTTT.

The rearrangement joins TRBV27 to TRBJ2-1; TRBD2 agrees at 7 bases. The end of the DNA fits TRBJ2-7 better, so the J call may be wrong. CDR3 length equals 17 residues. Per the germline V gene, CDR1 is MNHEY and CDR2 is SMNVEV (reference sequence). This chain's CDR3 is CASSLSREADPYNEQYF. In DNA form, the CDR3 reads TGTGCCAGCAGTTTATCTCGGGAGGCTGACCCCTACAATGAGCAGTACTTC.

The V and J genes are TRBV9 and TRBJ1-6, with D perhaps matching TRBD1 (5 bases). Trimming left V 0 bases short and J 1 base short, with 8 bases between. Germline V gene sequence: CDR1 SGDLS, CDR2 YYNGEE. CDR3 length: 16 residues. The CDR3 sequence is CASSVGAGSYNSPLHF. The DNA of the CDR3 is TGTGCCAGCAGCGTAGGGGCAGGGTCCTATAATTCACCCCTCCACTTT.

A remark on this clonotype: A much bigger clone sits one base away, suggesting this may be a read error. The chain is built from TRBV29-1 and TRBJ2-1; the D gene is possibly TRBD1 (5 bases). This CDR3 comprises 11 residues. Germline V lookup: CDR1 SQVTM, CDR2 ANQGSEA. As DNA, the CDR3 is TGCAGCGCAGGGTCTTACAATGTGCAGTTCTTC. It translates to CSAGSYNVQFF.

There are a few counts of this clonotype. The chain links TRBV20-1 to TRBJ2-5; 11 positions match TRBD2. The J segment lost 4 bases and the V segment lost 1 base, leaving 5 bases of the junction unmatched. This CDR3 is 15 amino acids long. The V gene's germline CDR1 is DFQATT and CDR2 SNEGSKA (reference sequence). The CDR3 loop is CSARAPTSGRETQYF. The CDR3 DNA follows: TGCAGTGCTAGAGCGCCCACTAGCGGGAGAGAGACCCAGTACTTC.

The V call is TRBV4-1, the J call TRBJ1-5; D possibly corresponds to TRBD1 (5 bases). The CDR3 runs 17 residues. Germline lookup yields CDR1 MGHRA and CDR2 YSYEKL. V shed 0 bases and J shed 0 bases, with 12 bases lying between them. Here the CDR3 DNA reads TGCGCCAGCAGCCAAGATGCGGGGGGGAATAGCAATCAGCCCCAGCATTTT. Translation: CASSQDAGGNSNQPQHF.

Only a few counts were recorded for this clonotype. The chain has TRBV21-1 and TRBJ1-5; the listed D gene, TRBD1, was not tested against the DNA. TRBV21-1 is reported as a pseudogene. The CDR3 sequence is 16 residues long. The CDR3: CASSKGYQGEVQPQHF. In nucleotides, the CDR3 is TGTGCCAGCAGCAAAGGATACCAGGGTGAGGTGCAGCCCCAGCATTTT.

This clonotype was counted only a few times. The genes are TRBV6-5 and TRBJ1-5; no clear D. V dropped 0 bases and J dropped 8 bases, with 11 bases sitting between them. The germline V gene has CDR1 MNHEY and CDR2 SVGAGI. The CDR3 consists of 14 residues. In DNA form, the CDR3 reads TGTGCCAGCAGTTACTCTCAGGCGGTTGAGCCCCAGCATTTT. This encodes CASSYSQAVEPQHF.